Listed below are T cell receptor beta chains from one sample, sequenced in a study of cytomegalovirus exposure and HLA in healthy donors. Clones were read by immunoSEQ multiplex PCR, and TCRdb kept only the in-frame ones, dropping some. This sample has 72,000 or so clones; approximately 72% occur once, and the top ten carry almost 7.5%. Source material: PBMCs. The receptors derive from a woman in her 30s in good health and CMV-seropositive. Both conserved end residues are part of each CDR3. D genes are given only for firm matches. For some rows the clone size is stated as once, few or many, or as a class when expanded; others skip it.

j_call clone_size d_call v_call cdr3_nt cdr3_aa
TRBJ2-7 NA TRBD2 TRBV6-1 TGTGCCAGCAGTGAACTCAGCGGGAGGGCCTCCTACGAGCAGTACTTC CASSELSGRASYEQYF
TRBJ2-2 NA NA TRBV7-2 TGTGCCAGCAGCTCGTTTCGGGGCACCGGGGAGCTGTTTTTT CASSSFRGTGELFF
TRBJ1-1 NA NA TRBV21-1 TGTGCCAGCAGCAAAGCGGGGGAGGGGTTGAACACTGAAGCTTTCTTT CASSKAGEGLNTEAFF
TRBJ1-1 NA TRBD1 TRBV5-1 TGCGCCAGCAGCTGGGGGGAGGGACAGGGGAACACTGAAGCTTTCTTT CASSWGEGQGNTEAFF
TRBJ2-1 NA TRBD2 TRBV7-3 TGTGCCAGCAGCTTAATGCTAGCGGGGTTCAATGAGCAGTTCTTC CASSLMLAGFNEQFF
TRBJ2-1 NA NA TRBV7-8 TGTGCCAGCTCCCACCGGGGGAATGAGCAGTTCTTC CASSHRGNEQFF
TRBJ2-2 NA NA TRBV25-1 TGTGCCAGCAGTGATCCTCAGGATACCGGGGAGCTGTTTTTT CASSDPQDTGELFF
TRBJ2-7 once TRBD1 TRBV29-1 TGCAGCGTTGTGGTCGGGACAGCGATCGGCTACGAGCAGTACTTC CSVVVGTAIGYEQYF
TRBJ2-3 NA NA TRBV7-2 TGTGCCAGCAGCCGGGAGTTCACAGATACGCAGTATTTT CASSREFTDTQYF
TRBJ1-1 NA TRBD1 TRBV27 TGTGCCAGCAGGCGGACAGGTTTGAACACTGAAGCTTTCTTT CASRRTGLNTEAFF
TRBJ2-7 NA TRBD2 TRBV4-3 TGCGCCAGCAGCCAAGGCCATAAACCGGCTAGCGGGAGGGACTACGAGCAGTACTTC CASSQGHKPASGRDYEQYF
TRBJ2-5 NA TRBD2 TRBV5-4 TGTGCCAGCAGCCCGGCGGGGGGCTGGGAGACCCAGTACTTC CASSPAGGWETQYF
TRBJ1-4 NA NA TRBV7-2 TGTGCCAGCAGCCGCCAGAGGGGGGAAAAACTGTTTTTT CASSRQRGEKLFF
TRBJ2-2 NA TRBD2 TRBV4-3 TGCGCCAGCAGCCAATCCAGGCTAGCGGGAGAAGCCGGGGAGCTGTTTTTT CASSQSRLAGEAGELFF
TRBJ2-7 NA TRBD2 TRBV6-5 TGTGCCAGCATACCCAGCGGGAGCTCCTACGAGCAGTACTTC CASIPSGSSYEQYF
TRBJ2-7 once TRBD2 TRBV9 TGTGCCAGCAGCGCCGGGACTAGCGGGAGGGCTGGCGAGCAGTACTTC CASSAGTSGRAGEQYF
TRBJ1-4 NA NA TRBV28 TGTGCCAGCAGTCTATGGGGGGGAGGCGGGGAAAAACTGTTTTTT CASSLWGGGGEKLFF
TRBJ2-7 NA NA TRBV25-1 TGTGCCAGCAGTGAATATAGGCAGGATTCCTACGAGCAGTACTTC CASSEYRQDSYEQYF
TRBJ2-2 NA TRBD2 TRBV6-6 TGTGCCAGCAGTTTTGGTAGCGGGACCGGGGAGCTGTTTTTT CASSFGSGTGELFF
TRBJ2-7 NA TRBD2 TRBV30 TGTGCCTGGAGTGTAGGGAGGGGCTCCTACGAGCAGTACTTC CAWSVGRGSYEQYF
TRBJ1-5 NA NA TRBV7-8 TGTGCCAGCAGCTTATCGGAGCGATCGGGCAATCAGCCCCAGCATTTT CASSLSERSGNQPQHF
TRBJ2-5 once NA TRBV2 TGTGCCACCCTGGAGGACGGAAACCAAGAGACCCAGTACTTC CATLEDGNQETQYF
TRBJ1-1 NA NA TRBV2 TGTGCCAGCAGTGTTCACAGAAGAGAAGCTTTCTTT CASSVHRREAFF
TRBJ2-1 NA TRBD1 TRBV28 TGTGCCAGCAGTTTACGGACAGGGCTATTGGGACACGACAATGAGCAGTTCTTC CASSLRTGLLGHDNEQFF
TRBJ2-1 NA TRBD2 TRBV7-2 TGTGCCAGCAGCTTACTAGCGGGATCTACCACGAAAGGGGGTGAGCAGTTCTTC CASSLLAGSTTKGGEQFF
TRBJ1-2 few NA TRBV19 TGTGCCAGTAGTGGGGCGGGGTTTCTCACCGGGAATGGCTACACCTTC CASSGAGFLTGNGYTF
TRBJ2-3 once NA TRBV6-1 TGTGCCAGCAGTGCTAGACCTGGGACAGATACGCAGTATTTT CASSARPGTDTQYF
TRBJ1-5 NA NA TRBV6-1 TGTGCCAGCAGTACCCTTCGGAGCAATCAGCCCCAGCATTTT CASSTLRSNQPQHF
TRBJ2-2 once NA TRBV9 TGTGCCAGCCAGGGTCCCGGGGAGCTGTTTTTT CASQGPGELFF
TRBJ2-5 NA TRBD2 TRBV4-3 TGCGCCAGCAGCTACTCAGCGGGAGTTGGGGAGACCCAGTACTTC CASSYSAGVGETQYF
TRBJ2-1 NA NA TRBV14 TGTGCCAGCAGCCGCGCTCTAGGCTCCTACAATGAGCAGTTCTTC CASSRALGSYNEQFF
TRBJ2-1 NA TRBD2 TRBV7-2 TGTGCCAGCAGCTTAGCGGGGGGGACTAGCGTAAGAAGCTCCTACAATGAGCAGTTCTTC CASSLAGGTSVRSSYNEQFF
TRBJ1-4 NA NA TRBV4-2 TGTGCCAGCAGCTCCCGGGACTCTTTGGGGGGATTGGATGAAAAACTGTTTTTT CASSSRDSLGGLDEKLFF
TRBJ1-1 few NA TRBV2 TGTGCCAGCCCCTTTCCGGGTTCAAGGGCTTTCTTT CASPFPGSRAFF
TRBJ1-1 NA NA TRBV15 TGTGCCACCAGCATAGGGGGGGGGTACACTGAAGCTTTCTTT CATSIGGGYTEAFF
TRBJ2-1 NA NA TRBV23-1 TGCGCCAGGATTCAGCGGGCCCCCTTCTCCTACAATGAGCAGTTCTTC CARIQRAPFSYNEQFF
TRBJ2-1 few TRBD2 TRBV4-3 TGCGCCAGCAGCCAGTTAGCGGGAGTGGCCTACAATGAGCAGTTCTTC CASSQLAGVAYNEQFF
TRBJ1-2 NA TRBD1 TRBV7-2 TGTGCCAGCAGCATTACACGACAGGGTTATGGCTACACCTTC CASSITRQGYGYTF
TRBJ2-3 NA TRBD2 TRBV4-1 TGCGCCAGCAGCCAAGAACCCATGACTAGCGGGAGATCAGATACGCAGTATTTT CASSQEPMTSGRSDTQYF
TRBJ2-3 NA TRBD1 TRBV18 TGTGCCAGCTCACCACCGTGGGGACAGGGGGGCACAGATACGCAGTATTTT CASSPPWGQGGTDTQYF
TRBJ2-7 NA TRBD1 TRBV4-3 TGCGCCAGCAGCCAAGATCTTGGGACAGGGTACGAGCAGTACTTC CASSQDLGTGYEQYF
TRBJ2-2 NA TRBD2 TRBV9 TGTGCCAGCAGCGTAGCCCTAGCGGGTTATACCGGGGAGCTGTTTTTT CASSVALAGYTGELFF
TRBJ1-2 NA NA TRBV7-5 TGTGCCAGAAGCGAACATCGACAGAGTGTAGGCTATGGCTACACCTTC CARSEHRQSVGYGYTF
TRBJ2-7 once NA TRBV14 TGTGCCAGCAGCCCCGAGTCCTACGAGCAGTACTTC CASSPESYEQYF
TRBJ2-7 NA NA TRBV2 TGTGCCAGCAGTGTAATAACCTACGAGCAGTACTTC CASSVITYEQYF
TRBJ1-6 once NA TRBV4-2 TGTGCCAGCAGCCAAGGGGGGGGAGGCCCAAATTCACCCCTCCACTTT CASSQGGGGPNSPLHF
TRBJ2-1 NA NA TRBV2 TGTGCCAGCCATTCCAGCGGGTACGATGAGCAGTTCTTC CASHSSGYDEQFF
TRBJ2-1 NA NA TRBV7-6 TGTGCCAGCAGCTTAGAGGCTGGACAACAGTTCTTC CASSLEAGQQFF
TRBJ2-7 NA TRBD2 TRBV5-1 TGCGCCAGCAGAAGGGGACTAGCGGGAGGCTCCTCCTACGAGCAGTACTTC CASRRGLAGGSSYEQYF
TRBJ2-7 NA TRBD2 TRBV29-1 TGCAGCGTTGAGGGGAGCGGGAGCTCCGGCTACGAGCAGTACTTC CSVEGSGSSGYEQYF
TRBJ1-1 NA NA TRBV28 TGTGCCAGCAGTTTAGTACAGGGCCTGTTCAGATCTGAAGCTTTCTTT CASSLVQGLFRSEAFF
TRBJ2-6 many TRBD1 TRBV18 TGTGCCAGCTCACCAGGGACAGGAAACGTCCTGACTTTC CASSPGTGNVLTF
TRBJ2-1 NA NA TRBV5-1 TGCGCCAGCAGCTTGGTGTCAGCCTACAATGAGCAGTTCTTC CASSLVSAYNEQFF
TRBJ2-1 NA TRBD2 TRBV6-1 TGTGCCAGCAGTGGACTAGCGGGAGGGTTTTGGTCCTACAATGAGCAGTTCTTC CASSGLAGGFWSYNEQFF